Listed below are T cell receptor beta chains from one sample, sequenced in a study of blood T cell repertoires in COVID-19. This table comes from immunoSEQ multiplex PCR, and its TCRdb copy is limited to in-frame clones, with some not included. The repertoire consists of about 160,000 clones, with about 87% occurring once and the leading ten covering about 9.3%. Sequenced input: peripheral blood. The receptors shown here come from a woman between 70 and 85 years old with COVID-19, enrolled during active disease. Each CDR3 is given without its conserved first and last residue.

v_call	j_call	cdr3_aa
TRBV28	TRBJ1-2	ASRHSRGLYGYT
TRBV3-1/TRBV3-2	TRBJ1-6	ASSPGQGLPLH
TRBV5-1	TRBJ1-5	ASSLVTGDQPQH
TRBV7-9	TRBJ2-3	ASSFSGSDTDTQY
TRBV28	TRBJ1-4	ASSLAGVSEKLF
TRBV2	TRBJ2-7	ASRGMLGSEQY
TRBV6-5	TRBJ1-5	ASRRQGEGAQPQH
TRBV24-1	TRBJ1-5	ATQDRANQPQH
TRBV27	TRBJ1-1	ASSPIQGATEAF
TRBV11-2	TRBJ1-3	ASSLDPTSRGNTIY
TRBV28	TRBJ2-5	ASSLREGQETQY
TRBV10-3	TRBJ1-3	ATSVGSGNTIY
TRBV6-5	TRBJ2-2	ASSRDRLNTGELF
TRBV2	TRBJ1-4	ASSEATTGLEKLF
TRBV7-2	TRBJ1-1	ASSLIRGVGTEAF
TRBV5-6	TRBJ1-3	ASSTYRTGYSGNTIY
TRBV2	TRBJ2-5	ASSVTDRGETQY
TRBV7-9	TRBJ1-5	ASSVGDQPQH
TRBV16	TRBJ1-6	ASSQKQGRTPLH